This entry describes one T cell receptor beta chain. Antigen specificity is unknown. The length of the CDR3 is 10 residues. The data belong to a study of identical twins. Whole-study findings and limits: Conclusions relied on cross-sectional statistical analysis, not following the same donors. Models underpredicted monozygotic twin sharing of out-of-frame TCR alpha.

TCRdb independently ran MiXCR on the 5' RACE reads; one entry per CDR3 protein. This sample yields around 1.7 million distinct CDR3 sequences, of which around 29% are seen a single time; 0.25% to 0.3% belongs to the top ten. The sample was cord blood. The source of this sequence is a newborn girl in good health. The chain couples TRBV21-1 to TRBJ1-6. TRBV21-1 represents a pseudogene. The CDR3 spells CASYLSALHF. DNA of the CDR3: TGTGCCAGCTACCTTTCGGCCCTCCACTTT.